The TCR beta chain described here comes from a study of cytomegalovirus exposure and HLA in healthy donors. General study findings and limits: Published work reported that the classifier diagnosed cytomegalovirus status with high specificity and sensitivity.

The V gene lost 6 bases and the J gene lost 3 bases, with 6 bases spanning the gap. Germline V gene data show CDR1 as LGHNT and CDR2 as FRNRAP. CDR3 length equals 11 residues. Worth noting for this clone: Antigen: not known.

Measured with immunoSEQ multiplex PCR; TCRdb has only the in-frame clones, and not every one. The table has 90,000 to 120,000 clones, approximately 85% seen once. The origin of this receptor is a woman younger than 30 in good health and CMV-seronegative. This rearrangement joins TRBV12-5 to TRBJ2-7, with D possibly matching TRBD1 (5 bases). Sequencing used PBMCs. The CDR3 nucleotides read TGTGCTAGTGGCGACAGCTACGAGCAGTACTTC. This encodes CASGDSYEQYF.